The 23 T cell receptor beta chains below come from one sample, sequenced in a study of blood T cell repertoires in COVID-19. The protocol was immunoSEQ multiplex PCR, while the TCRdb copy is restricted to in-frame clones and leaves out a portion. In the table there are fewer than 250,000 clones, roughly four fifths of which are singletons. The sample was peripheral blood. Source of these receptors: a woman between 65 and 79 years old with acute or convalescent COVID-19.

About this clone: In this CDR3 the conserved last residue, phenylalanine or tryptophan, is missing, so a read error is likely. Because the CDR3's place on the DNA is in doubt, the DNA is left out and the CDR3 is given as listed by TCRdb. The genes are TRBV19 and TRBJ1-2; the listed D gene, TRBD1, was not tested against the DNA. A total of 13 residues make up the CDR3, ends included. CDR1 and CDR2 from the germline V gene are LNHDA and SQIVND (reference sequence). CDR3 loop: CASSNSGTGEWRI.

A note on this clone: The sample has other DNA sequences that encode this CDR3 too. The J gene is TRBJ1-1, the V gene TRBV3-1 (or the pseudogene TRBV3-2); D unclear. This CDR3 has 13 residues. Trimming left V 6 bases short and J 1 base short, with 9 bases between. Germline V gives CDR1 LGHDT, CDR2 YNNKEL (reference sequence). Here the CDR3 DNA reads TGTGCCAGCAGTCGGACTGAGAACACTGAAGCTTTCTTT. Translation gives CASSRTENTEAFF.

DNA of the CDR3: TGCGCCAGCAGCCGTAGGATAGACAGGGGGCCCTATGGCTACACCTTC. Translation gives CASSRRIDRGPYGYTF. The chain joins TRBV4-3 to TRBJ1-2; 10 nucleotides align to TRBD1. Germline CDR1 LGHNA, CDR2 YSLEER. V trimming: 4 bases; J trimming: 4 bases; junction bases outside the gene matches: 9. The CDR3 runs 16 residues.

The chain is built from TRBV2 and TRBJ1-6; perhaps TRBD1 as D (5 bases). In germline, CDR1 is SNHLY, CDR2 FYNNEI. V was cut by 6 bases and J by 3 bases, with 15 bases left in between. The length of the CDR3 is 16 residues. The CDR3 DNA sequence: TGTGCCAGCAGACTAATGACAGCCTTCTATAATTCACCCCTCCACTTT. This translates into CASRLMTAFYNSPLHF.

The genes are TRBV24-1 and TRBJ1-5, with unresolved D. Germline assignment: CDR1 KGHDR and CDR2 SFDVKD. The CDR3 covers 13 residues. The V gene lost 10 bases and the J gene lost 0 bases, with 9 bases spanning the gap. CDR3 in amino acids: CATFRYSNQPQHF. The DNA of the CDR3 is TGTGCCACTTTTCGTTATAGCAATCAGCCCCAGCATTTT.

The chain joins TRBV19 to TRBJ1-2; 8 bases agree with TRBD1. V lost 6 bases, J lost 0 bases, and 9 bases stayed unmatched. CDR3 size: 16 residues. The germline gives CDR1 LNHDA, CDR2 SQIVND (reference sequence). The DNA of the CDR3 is TGTGCCAGTAGCAGCCCCCCGGGACAGGCTAACTATGGCTACACCTTC. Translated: CASSSPPGQANYGYTF.

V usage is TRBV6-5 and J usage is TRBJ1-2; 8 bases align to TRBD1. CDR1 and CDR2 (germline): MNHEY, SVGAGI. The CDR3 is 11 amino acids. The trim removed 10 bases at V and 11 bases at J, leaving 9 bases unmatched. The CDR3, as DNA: TGTGCCATCTCACAGGGGGAGAGTTACACCTTC. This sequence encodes CAISQGESYTF.

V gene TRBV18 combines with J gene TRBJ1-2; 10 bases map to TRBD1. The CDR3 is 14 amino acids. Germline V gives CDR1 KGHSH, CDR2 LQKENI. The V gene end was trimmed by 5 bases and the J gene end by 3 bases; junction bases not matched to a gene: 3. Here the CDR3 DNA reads TGTGCCAGCTCAGCCGGGACAGGGGACTATGGCTACACCTTC. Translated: CASSAGTGDYGYTF.

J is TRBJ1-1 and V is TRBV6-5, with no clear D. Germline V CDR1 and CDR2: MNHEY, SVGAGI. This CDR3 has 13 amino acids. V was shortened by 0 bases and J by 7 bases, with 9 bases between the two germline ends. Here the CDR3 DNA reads TGTGCCAGCAGTTACTCGCCGGGAGTTGAAGCTTTCTTT. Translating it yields CASSYSPGVEAFF.

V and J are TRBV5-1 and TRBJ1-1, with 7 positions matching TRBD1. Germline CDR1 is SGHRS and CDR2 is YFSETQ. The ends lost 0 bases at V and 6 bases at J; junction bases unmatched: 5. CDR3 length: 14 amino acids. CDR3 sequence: CASSLGGGRPEAFF. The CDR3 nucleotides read TGCGCCAGCAGCTTGGGAGGGGGCCGGCCTGAAGCTTTCTTT. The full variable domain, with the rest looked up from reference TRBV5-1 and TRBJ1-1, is KAGVTQTPRYLIKTRGQQVTLSCSPISGHRSVSWYQQTPGQGLQFLFEYFSETQRNKGNFPGRFSGRQFSNSRSEMNVSTLELGDSALYLCASSLGGGRPEAFFGQGTRLTVV.

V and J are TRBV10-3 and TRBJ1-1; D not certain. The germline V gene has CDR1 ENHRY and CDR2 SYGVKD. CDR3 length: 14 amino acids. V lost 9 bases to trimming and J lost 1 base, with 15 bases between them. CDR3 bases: TGTGCCATTAGCGTGTCGGAACAGAACACTGAAGCTTTCTTT. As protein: CAISVSEQNTEAFF.

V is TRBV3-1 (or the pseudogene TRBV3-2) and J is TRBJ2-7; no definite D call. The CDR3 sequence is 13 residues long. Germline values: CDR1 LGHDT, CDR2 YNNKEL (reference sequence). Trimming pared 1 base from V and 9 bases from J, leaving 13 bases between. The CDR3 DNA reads TGTGCCAGCAGCCAAGGCGGCGCTACGAGGCAGTACTTC. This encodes CASSQGGATRQYF.

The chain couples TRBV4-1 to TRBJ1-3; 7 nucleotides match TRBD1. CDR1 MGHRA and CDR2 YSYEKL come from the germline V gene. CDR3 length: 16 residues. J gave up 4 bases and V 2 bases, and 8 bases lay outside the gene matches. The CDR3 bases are TGCGCCAGCAGCCAAAATGACAGGGCGGGGGGAAACACCATATATTTT. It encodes CASSQNDRAGGNTIYF.

The CDR3 spells CASSSIGREEKLFF. The CDR3 DNA follows: TGTGCCAGCAGTTCCATCGGGCGGGAAGAAAAACTGTTTTTT. The chain employs TRBV6-5 and TRBJ1-4; D is ambiguous. V lost 4 bases, J lost 8 bases, and 14 bases lay in between. Germline V gene lookup returns CDR1 MNHEY and CDR2 SVGAGI. The CDR3 sequence is 14 residues long.

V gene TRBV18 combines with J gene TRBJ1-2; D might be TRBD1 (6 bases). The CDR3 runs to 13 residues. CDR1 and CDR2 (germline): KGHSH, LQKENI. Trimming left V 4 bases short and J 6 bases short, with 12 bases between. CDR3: CASSRSQGNGYTF. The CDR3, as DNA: TGTGCCAGCTCACGGTCACAGGGTAATGGCTACACCTTC.

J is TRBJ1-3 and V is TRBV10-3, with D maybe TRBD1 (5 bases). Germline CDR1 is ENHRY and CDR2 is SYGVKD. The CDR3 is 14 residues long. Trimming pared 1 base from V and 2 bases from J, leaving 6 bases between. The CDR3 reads CAISEWGAGNTIYF. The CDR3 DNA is TGTGCCATCAGTGAGTGGGGGGCTGGAAACACCATATATTTT.

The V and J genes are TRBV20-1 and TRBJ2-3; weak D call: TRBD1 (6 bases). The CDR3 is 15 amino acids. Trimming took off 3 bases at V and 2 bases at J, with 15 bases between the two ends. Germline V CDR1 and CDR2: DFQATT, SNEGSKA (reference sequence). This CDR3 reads CSASPTQGYTDTQYF. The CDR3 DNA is TGCAGTGCTAGTCCAACCCAGGGGTACACAGATACGCAGTATTTT.

CDR3 bases: TGCGCCAGCAGTCAATCCCCAAAGGACAGGACTAACTATGGCTACACCTTC. Protein: CASSQSPKDRTNYGYTF. The V gene is TRBV23-1, the J gene TRBJ1-2; TRBD1 matches 7 bases. TRBV23-1 is an open reading frame whose function is uncertain. The CDR3 is made up of 17 amino acids. The J segment lost 0 bases and the V segment lost 0 bases, leaving 7 bases of the junction unmatched.

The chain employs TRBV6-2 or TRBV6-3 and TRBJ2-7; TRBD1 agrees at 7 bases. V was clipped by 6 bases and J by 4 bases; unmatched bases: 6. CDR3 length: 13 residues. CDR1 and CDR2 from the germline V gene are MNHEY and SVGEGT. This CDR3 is CASSALGQYEQYF. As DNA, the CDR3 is TGTGCCAGCAGCGCATTGGGACAGTACGAGCAGTACTTC.

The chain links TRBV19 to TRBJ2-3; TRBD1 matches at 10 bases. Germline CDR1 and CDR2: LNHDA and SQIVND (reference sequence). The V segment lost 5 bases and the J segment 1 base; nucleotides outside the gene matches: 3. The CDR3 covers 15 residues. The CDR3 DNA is TGTGCCAGTAGTGAGACAGGGGGCCGCACAGATACGCAGTATTTT. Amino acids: CASSETGGRTDTQYF.

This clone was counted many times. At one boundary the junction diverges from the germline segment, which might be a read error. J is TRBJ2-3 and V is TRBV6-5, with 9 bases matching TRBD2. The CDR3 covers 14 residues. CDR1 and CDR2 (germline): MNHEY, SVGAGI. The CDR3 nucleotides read TGTGCCAGCAGTGACTCGAGCGGGAGGGATACGCAGTATTTT. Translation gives CASSDSSGRDTQYF.

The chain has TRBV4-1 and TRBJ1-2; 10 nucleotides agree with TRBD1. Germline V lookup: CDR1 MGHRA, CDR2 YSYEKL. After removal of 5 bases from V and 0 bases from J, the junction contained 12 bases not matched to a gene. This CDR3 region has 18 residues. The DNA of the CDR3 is TGCGCCAGCAGCGTTTCAGCTGACAGGGGGCGGACTAACTATGGCTACACCTTC. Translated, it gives CASSVSADRGRTNYGYTF.

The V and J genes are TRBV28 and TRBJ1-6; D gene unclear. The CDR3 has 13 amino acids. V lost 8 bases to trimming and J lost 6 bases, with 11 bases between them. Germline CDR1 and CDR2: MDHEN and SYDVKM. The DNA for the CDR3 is TGTGCCAGCGAGGGAAGGTCTAATTCACCCCTCCACTTT. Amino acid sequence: CASEGRSNSPLHF.